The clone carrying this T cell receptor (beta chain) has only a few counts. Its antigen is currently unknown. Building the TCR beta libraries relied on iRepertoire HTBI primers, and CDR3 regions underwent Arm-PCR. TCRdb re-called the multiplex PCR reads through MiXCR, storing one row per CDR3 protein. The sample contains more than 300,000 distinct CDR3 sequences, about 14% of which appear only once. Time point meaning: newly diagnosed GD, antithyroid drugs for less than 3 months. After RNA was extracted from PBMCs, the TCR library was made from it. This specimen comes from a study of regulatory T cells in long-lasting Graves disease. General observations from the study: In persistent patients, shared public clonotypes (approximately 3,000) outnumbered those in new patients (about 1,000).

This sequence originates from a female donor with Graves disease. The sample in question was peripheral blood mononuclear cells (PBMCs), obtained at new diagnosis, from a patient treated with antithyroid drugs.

The CDR3 bases are TGTGCCAGCAGCTCCCGACTAGCGGGAGCCACAGATACGCAGTATTTT. Protein product: CASSSRLAGATDTQYF. The rearrangement joins TRBV7-2 to TRBJ2-3; 12 nucleotides line up with TRBD2. The trim removed 4 bases at V and 2 bases at J, leaving 4 bases unmatched. From germline, CDR1 is SGHTA and CDR2 FQGNSA. The length of the CDR3 is 16 residues. Complete variable domain (other parts from reference TRBV7-2 and TRBJ2-3): GAGVSQSPSNKVTEKGKDVELRCDPISGHTALYWYRQSLGQGLEFLIYFQGNSAPDKSGLPSDRFSAERTGGSVSTLTIQRTQQEDSAVYLCASSSRLAGATDTQYFGPGTRLTVL.